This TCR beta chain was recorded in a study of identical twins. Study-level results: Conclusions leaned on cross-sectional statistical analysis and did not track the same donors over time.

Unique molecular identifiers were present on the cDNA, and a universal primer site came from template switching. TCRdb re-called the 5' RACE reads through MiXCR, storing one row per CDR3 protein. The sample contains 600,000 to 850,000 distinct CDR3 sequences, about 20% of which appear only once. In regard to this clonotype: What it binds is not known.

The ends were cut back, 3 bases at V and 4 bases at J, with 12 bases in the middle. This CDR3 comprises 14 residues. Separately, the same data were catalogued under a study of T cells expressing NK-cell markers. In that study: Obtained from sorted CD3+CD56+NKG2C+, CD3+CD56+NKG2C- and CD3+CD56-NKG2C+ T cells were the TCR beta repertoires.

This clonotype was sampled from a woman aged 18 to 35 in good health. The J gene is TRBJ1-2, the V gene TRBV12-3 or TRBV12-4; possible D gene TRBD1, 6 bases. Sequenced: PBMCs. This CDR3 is CASSFPGHLYGYTF. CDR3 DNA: TGTGCCAGCAGTTTCCCGGGACACCTCTATGGCTACACCTTC.